This T cell receptor beta chain was identified in a study of shared clonotypes between healthy human individuals. Broader study findings: It was only blood that was sampled, and tissue repertoires likely differ.

Nashville, Tennessee was home to all donors, each a Caucasian adult. Measured with immunoSEQ multiplex PCR; TCRdb has only the in-frame clones, and not every one. The sample records almost 750,000 clones, 72% being singletons. The sample holds many counts of this clone. Its antigen is undetermined. Germline CDR1 and CDR2: SGHNT and YYREEE (reference sequence). The V end lost 4 bases, the J end lost 7 bases, and 17 bases lay between the germline ends. The CDR3 contains 15 residues. This chain links TRBV5-4 with TRBJ2-2; a weak D match, TRBD2 (5 bases). This TCR was recovered from a young woman in good health. The material sequenced was memory CD4+ T cells sorted from blood. Regarding subset: CD45RA-negative fraction. The CDR3, as DNA: TGTGCCAGCAGCATCGGCGGGCGCCGAGTCGGGGAGCTGTTTTTT. The encoded protein is CASSIGGRRVGELFF.